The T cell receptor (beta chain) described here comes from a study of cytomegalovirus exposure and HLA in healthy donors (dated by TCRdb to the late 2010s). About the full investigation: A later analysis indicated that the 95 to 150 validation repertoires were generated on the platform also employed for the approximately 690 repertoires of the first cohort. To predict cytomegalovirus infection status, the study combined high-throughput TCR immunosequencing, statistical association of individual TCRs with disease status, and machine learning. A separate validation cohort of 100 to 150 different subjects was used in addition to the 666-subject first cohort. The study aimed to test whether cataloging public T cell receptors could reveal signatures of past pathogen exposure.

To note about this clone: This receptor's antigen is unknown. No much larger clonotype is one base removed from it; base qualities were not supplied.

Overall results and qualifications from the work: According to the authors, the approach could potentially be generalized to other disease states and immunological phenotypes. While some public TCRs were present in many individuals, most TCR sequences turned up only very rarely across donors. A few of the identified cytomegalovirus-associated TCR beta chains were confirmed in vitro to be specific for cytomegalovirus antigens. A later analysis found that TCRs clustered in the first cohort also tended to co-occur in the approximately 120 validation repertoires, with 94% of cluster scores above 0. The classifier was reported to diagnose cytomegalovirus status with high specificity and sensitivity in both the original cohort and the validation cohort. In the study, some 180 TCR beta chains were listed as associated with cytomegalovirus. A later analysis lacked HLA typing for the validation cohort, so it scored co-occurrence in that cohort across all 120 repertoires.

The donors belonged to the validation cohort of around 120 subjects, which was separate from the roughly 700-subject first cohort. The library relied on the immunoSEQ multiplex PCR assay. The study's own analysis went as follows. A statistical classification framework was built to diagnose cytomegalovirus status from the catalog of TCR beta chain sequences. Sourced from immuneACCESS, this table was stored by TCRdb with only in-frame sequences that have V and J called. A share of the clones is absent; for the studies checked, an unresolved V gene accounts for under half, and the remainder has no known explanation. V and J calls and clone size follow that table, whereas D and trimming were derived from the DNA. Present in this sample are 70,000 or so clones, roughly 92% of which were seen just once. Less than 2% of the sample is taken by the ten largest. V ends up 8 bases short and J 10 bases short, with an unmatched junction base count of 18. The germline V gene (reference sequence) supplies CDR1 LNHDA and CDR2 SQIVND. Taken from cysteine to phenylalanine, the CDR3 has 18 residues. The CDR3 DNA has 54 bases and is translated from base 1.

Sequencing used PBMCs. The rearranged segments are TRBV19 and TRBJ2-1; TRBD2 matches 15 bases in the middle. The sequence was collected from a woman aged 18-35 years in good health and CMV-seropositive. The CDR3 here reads CASDGGLAGGVSRGEQFF. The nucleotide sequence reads TGTGCCAGTGATGGGGGACTAGCGGGGGGCGTCTCTCGGGGGGAGCAGTTCTTC.